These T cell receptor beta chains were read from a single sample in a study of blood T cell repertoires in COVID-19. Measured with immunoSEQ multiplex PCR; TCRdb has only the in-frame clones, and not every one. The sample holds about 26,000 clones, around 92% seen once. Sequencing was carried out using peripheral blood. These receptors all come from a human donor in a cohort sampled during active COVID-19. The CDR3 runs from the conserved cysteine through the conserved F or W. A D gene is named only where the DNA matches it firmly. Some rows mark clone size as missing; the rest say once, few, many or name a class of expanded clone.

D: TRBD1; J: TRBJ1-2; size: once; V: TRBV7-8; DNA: TGTGCCAGCAGCTCCTGGACAGGGCGTCAGAATCCCTCTAACTATGGCTACACCTTC; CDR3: CASSSWTGRQNPSNYGYTF
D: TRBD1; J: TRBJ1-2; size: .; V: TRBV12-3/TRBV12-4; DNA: TGTGCCAGCAGAGGACAGGCACGGCAAGGCTACACCTTC; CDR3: CASRGQARQGYTF
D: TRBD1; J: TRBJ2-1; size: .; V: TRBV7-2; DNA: TGTGCCAGCAGTCGACAGGGGGTTAGGAGCTCCTACAATGAGCAGTTCTTC; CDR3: CASSRQGVRSSYNEQFF
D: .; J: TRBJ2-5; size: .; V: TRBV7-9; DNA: TGTGCCAGCAGCTTAGGCGTACACCAAGAGACCCAGTACTTC; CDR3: CASSLGVHQETQYF
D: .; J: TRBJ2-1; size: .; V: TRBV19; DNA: TGTGCCAGTAGTAAAAAGTCGCTTTCGAGGTTCTTAGTGCAGTTCTTC; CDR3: CASSKKSLSRFLVQFF
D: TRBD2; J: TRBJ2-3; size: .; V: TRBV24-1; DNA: TGTGCCACCAGTCCCTTCGCCACTAGCGGGGGGGTTTCAGATACGCAGTATTTT; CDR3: CATSPFATSGGVSDTQYF
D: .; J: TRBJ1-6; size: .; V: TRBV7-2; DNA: TGTGCCAGCAGCTTATTGCTATATAATTCACCCCTCCACTTT; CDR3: CASSLLLYNSPLHF
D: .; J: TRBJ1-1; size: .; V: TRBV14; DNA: TGTGCCAGCAGCCAAGATCCCGGTTCTGCTTCCCAACGGGCTTTCTTT; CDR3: CASSQDPGSASQRAFF
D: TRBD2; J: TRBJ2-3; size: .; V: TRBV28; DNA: TGTGCCAGCAGTTACCGATACGGACTAGCGGGGGGCGCAGATACGCAGTATTTT; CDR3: CASSYRYGLAGGADTQYF
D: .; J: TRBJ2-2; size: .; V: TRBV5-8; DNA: TGTGCCAGCAGCCCCCTTCAGGGGCCCAACACCGGGGAGCTGTTTTTT; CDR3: CASSPLQGPNTGELFF
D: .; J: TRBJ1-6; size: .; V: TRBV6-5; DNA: TGTGCCAGCAGTTATTCGGCAGGGCATTCACCCCTCCACTTT; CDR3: CASSYSAGHSPLHF
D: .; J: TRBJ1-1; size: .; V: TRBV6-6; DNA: TGTGCCAGCAGTTATTCGCTGGCAGTTGAAGCTTTCTTT; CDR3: CASSYSLAVEAFF
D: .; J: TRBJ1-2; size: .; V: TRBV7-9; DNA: TGTGCCAGCAGCTTAGCACAGCCGGTATATGGCTACACCTTC; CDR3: CASSLAQPVYGYTF
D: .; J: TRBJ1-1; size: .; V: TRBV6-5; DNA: TGTGCCAGCGCCGAGATGAACACTGAAGCTTTCTTT; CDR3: CASAEMNTEAFF
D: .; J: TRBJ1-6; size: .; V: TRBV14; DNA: TGTGCCAGCAGCCAGTACTCACAGAATTCACCCCTCCACTTT; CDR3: CASSQYSQNSPLHF
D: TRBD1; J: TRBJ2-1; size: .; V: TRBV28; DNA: TGTGCCAGCAGTTTCTTCGAGACAGGGTGGTTCTTC; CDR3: CASSFFETGWFF
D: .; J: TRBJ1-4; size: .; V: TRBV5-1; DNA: TGCGCCAGCGGCCTAATGGCCGGGACAAATGAAAAACTGTTTTTT; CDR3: CASGLMAGTNEKLFF
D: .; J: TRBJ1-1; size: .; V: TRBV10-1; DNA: TGCGCCAGCAGTGCGCGAGGGAACACTGAAGCTTTCTTT; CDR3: CASSARGNTEAFF
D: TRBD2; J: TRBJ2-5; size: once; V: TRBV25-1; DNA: TGTGCCAGCAGTCCCATTTTAGCGGGGGGGCAGACCCAGTACTTC; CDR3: CASSPILAGGQTQYF
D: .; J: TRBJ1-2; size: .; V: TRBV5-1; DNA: TGCGCCAGCAGCCCCGACGACAGTTATTATGGCTACACCTTC; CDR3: CASSPDDSYYGYTF
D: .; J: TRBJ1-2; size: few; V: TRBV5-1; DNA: TGCGCCAGCAACCCGTCCGGGGGGATAGAAGGCTACACCTTC; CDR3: CASNPSGGIEGYTF
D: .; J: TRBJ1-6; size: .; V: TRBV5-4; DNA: TGTGCCAGCAGCTTGTTCTTGGGGCTTAATTCACCCCTCCACTTT; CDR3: CASSLFLGLNSPLHF
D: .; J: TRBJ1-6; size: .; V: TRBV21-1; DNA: TGTGCCAGCAGCAAGGGGGCCCTAAGGGGGTCACCCCTCCACTTT; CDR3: CASSKGALRGSPLHF
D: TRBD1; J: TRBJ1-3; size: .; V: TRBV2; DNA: TGTGCCAGCAGTCCACAGGGGTCTGCTGGAAACACCATATATTTT; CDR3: CASSPQGSAGNTIYF
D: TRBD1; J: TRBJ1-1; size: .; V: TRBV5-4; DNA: TGTGCCAGCAGCCCCAAAGACAGGGGGAACACTGAAGCTTTCTTT; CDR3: CASSPKDRGNTEAFF
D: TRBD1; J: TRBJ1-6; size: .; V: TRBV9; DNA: TGTGCCAGCAGCCCAACAGGGGTGTTAGGCTCACCCCTCCACTTT; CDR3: CASSPTGVLGSPLHF
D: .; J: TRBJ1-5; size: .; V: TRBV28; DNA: TGTGCCAGCTTCCTCAATCAGCCCCAGCATTTT; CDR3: CASFLNQPQHF
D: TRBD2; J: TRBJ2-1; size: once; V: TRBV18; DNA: TGTGCCAGCTCACCTTCCGGGACTAGCGGATACAATGAGCAGTTCTTC; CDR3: CASSPSGTSGYNEQFF
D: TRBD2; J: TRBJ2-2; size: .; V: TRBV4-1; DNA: TGCGCCAGCAGCTCAGGACTAGCGGGGGGTAGAACCGGGGAGCTGTTTTTT; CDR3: CASSSGLAGGRTGELFF
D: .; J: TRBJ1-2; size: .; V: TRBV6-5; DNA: TGTGCCAGCCAGGCCCCTAACTATGGCTACACCTTC; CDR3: CASQAPNYGYTF
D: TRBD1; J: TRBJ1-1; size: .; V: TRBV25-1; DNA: TGTGCCAGCAGCGACGCCGGGACAGGGAACACTGAAGCTTTCTTT; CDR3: CASSDAGTGNTEAFF
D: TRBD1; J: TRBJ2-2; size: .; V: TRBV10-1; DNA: TGCGCCAGCAGTGACCCCCTCGGACAGGGCGGCGGGGAGCTGTTTTTT; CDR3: CASSDPLGQGGGELFF
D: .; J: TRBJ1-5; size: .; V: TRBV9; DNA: TGTGCCAGCAGTAAAGGGGTGAGCAATCAGCCCCAGCATTTT; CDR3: CASSKGVSNQPQHF
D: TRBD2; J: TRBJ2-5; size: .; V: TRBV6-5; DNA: TGTGCCAGCGAACGGGGGGGAGAGACCCAGTACTTC; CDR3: CASERGGETQYF
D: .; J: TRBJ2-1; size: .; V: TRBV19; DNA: TGTGCCAGTAGTATTGGGGGGTACTCCTACAATGAGCAGTTCTTC; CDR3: CASSIGGYSYNEQFF
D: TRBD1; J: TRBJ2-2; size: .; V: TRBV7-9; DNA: TGTGCCAGCAGCTTAGTTACAGGGGGTGCCACCGGGGAGCTGTTTTTT; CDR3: CASSLVTGGATGELFF
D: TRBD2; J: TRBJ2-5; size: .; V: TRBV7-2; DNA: TGTGCCAGCAGCTCGCAAAAGACTAGCGGGGGGTTGGAGACCCAGTACTTC; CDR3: CASSSQKTSGGLETQYF
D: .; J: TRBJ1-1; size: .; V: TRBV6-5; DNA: TGTGCCAGCGGCCAGGACATGAACACTGAAGCTTTCTTT; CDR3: CASGQDMNTEAFF
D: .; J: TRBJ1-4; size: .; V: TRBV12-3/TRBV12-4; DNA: TGTGCCAGCAGTTATCCACCAGGGGAAAAACTGTTTTTT; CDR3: CASSYPPGEKLFF
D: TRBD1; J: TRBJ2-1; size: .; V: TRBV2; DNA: TGTGCCAGCAGTCCCCCCGGACAGGGGCTGGATGAGCAGTTCTTC; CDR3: CASSPPGQGLDEQFF
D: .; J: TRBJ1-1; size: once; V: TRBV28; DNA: TGTGCCAGCAGTTTATTGGGGGGGCGCGACACTGAAGCTTTCTTT; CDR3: CASSLLGGRDTEAFF
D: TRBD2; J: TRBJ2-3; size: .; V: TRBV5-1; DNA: TGCGCCAGCAGAGCGGGGGGGCAGAGAGATACGCAGTATTTT; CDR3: CASRAGGQRDTQYF
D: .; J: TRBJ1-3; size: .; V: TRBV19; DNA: TGTGCCAGCTCGGATTCGGCGGGAGGAAACACCATATATTTT; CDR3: CASSDSAGGNTIYF
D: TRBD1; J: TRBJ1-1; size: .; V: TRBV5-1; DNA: TGCGCCAGCAGCTTGTGGCAGGGGGCCACTGAAGCTTTCTTT; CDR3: CASSLWQGATEAFF
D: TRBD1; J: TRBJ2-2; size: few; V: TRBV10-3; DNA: TGTGCCAGAAAACAGGGGGCGCAGAACACCGGGGAGCTGTTTTTT; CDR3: CARKQGAQNTGELFF
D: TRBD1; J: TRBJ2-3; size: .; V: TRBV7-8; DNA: TGTGCCAGCAGCTTTACTACAGGGGGCGGCACAGATACGCAGTATTTT; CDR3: CASSFTTGGGTDTQYF
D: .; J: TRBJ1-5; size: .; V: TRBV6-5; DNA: TGTGCCAGCAGAGCAGCGGAACCCCAGCATTTT; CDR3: CASRAAEPQHF
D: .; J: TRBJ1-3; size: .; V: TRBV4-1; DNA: TGCGCCAGCAGCCAAGGAGTGTTGAGACACGCTGGAAACACCATATATTTT; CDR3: CASSQGVLRHAGNTIYF
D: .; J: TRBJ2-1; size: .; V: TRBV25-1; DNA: TGTGCCAGCAGTAAAAGGTGGAGGGATGAGCAGTTCTTC; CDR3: CASSKRWRDEQFF
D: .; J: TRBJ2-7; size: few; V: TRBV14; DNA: TGTGCCAGCAGCCAGTTGGAGTCCGAGCAGTACTTC; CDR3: CASSQLESEQYF
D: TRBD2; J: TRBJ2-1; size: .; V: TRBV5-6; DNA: TGTGCCAGCAGCTTGTTCGGGAGGACTAGGTACAATGAGCAGTTCTTC; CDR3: CASSLFGRTRYNEQFF
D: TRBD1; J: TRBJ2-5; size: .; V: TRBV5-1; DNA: TGCACCAGCAGCTTACTGACGGCGACAGGGCAAGAGACCCAGTACTTC; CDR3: CTSSLLTATGQETQYF